Each of the 5 T cell receptor beta chains below was sequenced from the same sample in a study of OX40 agonist ivuxolimab in advanced cancers. Method: immunoSEQ multiplex PCR; TCRdb's copy keeps in-frame clones and lacks some. Of 50,000 or so clones listed, approximately 90% are singletons. The specimen comprised CD4+ or CD8+ T cells sorted from blood, sampled in a trial of the OX40 agonist ivuxolimab. Receptors originate from an adult with an advanced solid tumor such as melanoma, head and neck, liver or kidney cancer.

The chain joins TRBV5-8 to TRBJ1-4, with D unclear. The CDR3 contains 15 residues. Germline V gives CDR1 SGHTS, CDR2 YDEGEE. Trimming pared 0 bases from V and 0 bases from J, leaving 6 bases between. This CDR3 is CASSLGISTNEKLFF. The CDR3 DNA sequence: TGTGCCAGCAGCTTGGGAATCTCAACTAATGAAAAACTGTTTTTT. The whole variable domain, remainder taken from reference TRBV5-8 and TRBJ1-4, is EAGVTQSPTHLIKTRGQQATLRCSPISGHTSVYWYQQALGLGLQFLLWYDEGEERNRGNFPPRFSGRQFPNYSSELNVNALELEDSALYLCASSLGISTNEKLFFGSGTQLSVL.

The V call is TRBV18, the J call TRBJ2-3, with D possibly TRBD1 on 7 matching bases. Germline assignment: CDR1 KGHSH and CDR2 LQKENI. The CDR3 spans 16 residues. Trimming removed 1 base at V and 4 bases at J, with 15 bases between. The CDR3 reads CASSPLGQGDSDTQYF. The CDR3 DNA follows: TGTGCCAGCTCACCACTAGGGCAGGGGGACTCAGATACGCAGTATTTT.

In DNA form, the CDR3 reads TGTGCCATCAGTACCGCGGGGGAGACCCAGTACTTC. It specifies CAISTAGETQYF. The V call is TRBV10-3, the J call TRBJ2-5, with D possibly being TRBD2 (6 bases). CDR1 is ENHRY and CDR2 is SYGVKD in the germline V gene. The CDR3 has 12 amino acids. V dropped 5 bases and J dropped 5 bases, with 9 bases sitting between them.

This sequence joins TRBV5-8 and TRBJ2-2; 8 bases align to TRBD1. Germline loops: CDR1 SGHTS, CDR2 YDEGEE. V lost 1 base, J lost 5 bases, and 4 bases stayed unmatched. This CDR3 region has 15 residues. DNA of the CDR3: TGTGCCAGCAGCTTGTCAGGGGGCTTTACCGGGGAGCTGTTTTTT. Its translation: CASSLSGGFTGELFF.

The chain joins TRBV19 to TRBJ2-5, with 7 bases fitting TRBD2. The end of the DNA fits TRBJ2-7 better, so the J call may be wrong. The CDR3 spans 16 residues. CDR1 and CDR2 (germline): LNHDA, SQIVND (reference sequence). The CDR3 loop reads CASSGPFWAGDYEQYF. CDR3 DNA: TGTGCCAGTAGTGGCCCCTTTTGGGCGGGAGACTACGAGCAGTACTTC.